These 3 T cell receptor beta chains share one sample of origin, sequenced in a study of T cell repertoires in cytomegalovirus infection (dated by TCRdb to between 2018 and 2021). TCRdb names Illumina HiSeq 1500 as the instrument used. TCRdb redid the processing of the public reads, applying fastp at Q25 and MiXCR, and retained in-frame beta chains. Duplicate CDR3 protein sequences are folded into a single record with the most common DNA and genes. Here the sample has about 230,000 distinct CDR3 sequences; under 25% occur a single time. The ten largest clones capture approximately 18% of the sample. The specimen sequenced was CD8+ T cells from PBMCs. The source of these receptors is a human donor in good health (CMV status not recorded). Some clones in this sample may be carry-over from other donors' samples.

This clonotype was picked up many times. The chain uses TRBV28 and TRBJ2-7; 7 bases map to TRBD1. The germline V gene encodes CDR1 MDHEN and CDR2 SYDVKM. V was clipped by 3 bases and J by 5 bases; unmatched bases: 7. This CDR3 region has 14 residues. The CDR3 reads CASSFIDRADEQYF. CDR3 sequence (DNA): TGTGCCAGCAGTTTTATCGACAGGGCCGACGAGCAGTACTTC.

This clonotype was seen many times. The J gene is TRBJ1-5, the V gene TRBV11-1; D is possibly TRBD1 (5 bases). The V end lost 7 bases, the J end lost 2 bases, and 21 bases lay between the germline ends. CDR3 length: 17 amino acids. Germline CDR1 SGHAT, CDR2 FQDESV (reference sequence). The CDR3 bases are TGTGCCAGCAATCGACAGTTGGACCCTGGGGGCAATCAGCCCCAGCATTTT. Amino acids: CASNRQLDPGGNQPQHF.

The table lists this clonotype with a few counts. The rearrangement uses TRBV6-1 and TRBJ1-2, with 7 nucleotides matching TRBD1. The CDR3 covers 14 residues. Per the germline V gene, CDR1 is MNHNS and CDR2 is SASEGT. Trimming took 5 bases from V and 7 from J; bases not matched to a gene: 10. CDR3 loop: CASSRDSVERGYTF. The CDR3 coding sequence is TGTGCCAGCAGTCGGGACAGCGTCGAGCGTGGCTACACCTTC.